What follows are 23 T cell receptor beta chains derived from one specimen sequenced in a study of CD8 T cells in Susac syndrome. Random hexamers primed reverse transcription of 0.5 to 1 ug RNA. One entry per CDR3 protein results from TCRdb running MiXCR on the immunoSEQ multiplex PCR reads. Of about 300,000 distinct CDR3 sequences in the sample, almost 85% were seen once. Sequencing input: CD8+ T cells from PBMCs. The receptors originated from a human donor with multiple sclerosis.

The table lists this clonotype with a few counts. The chain recombines TRBV4-2 with TRBJ2-7, with 10 bases matching TRBD1. The V and J ends lost 0 bases and 5 bases, in that order; junction bases with no gene match: 4. The CDR3 extends over 15 amino acids. Germline CDR1 and CDR2: LGHNA and YNFKEQ. The DNA for the CDR3 is TGTGCCAGCAGCCAAGAGGGGGACAGGGGCCACGAGCAGTACTTC. Translating gives CASSQEGDRGHEQYF.

J is TRBJ1-1 and V is TRBV3-1; 12 bases match TRBD1. CDR3 length equals 17 residues. Germline V gene sequence: CDR1 LGHDT, CDR2 YNNKEL (reference sequence). V shed 4 bases and J 6 bases; nucleotides not matched to a gene: 12. The CDR3 region is CASSRGTGGVVTAEAFF. The CDR3 DNA reads TGTGCCAGCAGCCGGGGGACAGGGGGCGTAGTAACTGCTGAAGCTTTCTTT.

The count of this clonotype is one. The chain uses TRBV30 and TRBJ2-1; no clear D. V was shortened by 5 bases and J by 0 bases, with 11 bases between the two germline ends. CDR1 and CDR2 from the germline V gene are GTSNPN and SVGIG (reference sequence). This CDR3 region has 14 residues. CDR3 in amino acids: CAWFLPSSYNEQFF. The CDR3, as DNA: TGTGCCTGGTTCCTACCGAGCTCCTACAATGAGCAGTTCTTC.

The chain carries TRBV27 and TRBJ1-2, with a weak D call TRBD1 (6 bases). The CDR3 totals 14 residues. Trimming cost V 5 bases and J 4 bases, with 14 bases left between them. Looked up from germline, CDR1 is MNHEY and CDR2 is SMNVEV (reference sequence). The CDR3 region is CASSPKTGFYGYTF. CDR3 sequence (DNA): TGTGCCAGCAGTCCAAAGACAGGCTTCTATGGCTACACCTTC.

J is TRBJ1-1 and V is TRBV6-2 or TRBV6-3; D gene uncertain. The V gene lost 5 bases and the J gene lost 5 bases, with 6 bases spanning the gap. This CDR3 is built from 11 residues. CDR1 and CDR2 (germline): MNHEY, SVGEGT. CDR3 amino acids: CASSRPTEAFF. The CDR3 DNA reads TGTGCCAGCAGTCGTCCAACTGAAGCTTTCTTT.

V is TRBV7-9 and J is TRBJ2-2, with D maybe TRBD2 (6 bases). Per the germline V gene, CDR1 is SEHNR and CDR2 is FQNEAQ (reference sequence). CDR3 length: 15 residues. Trimming took off 5 bases at V and 2 bases at J, with 12 bases between the two ends. The CDR3 DNA is TGTGCCAGCAGCCCATGGGACTTCAACACCGGGGAGCTGTTTTTT. Residues: CASSPWDFNTGELFF.

The gene calls are TRBV15 and TRBJ1-5; D is uncertain. The CDR3 has 16 amino acids. Trimming pared 0 bases from V and 0 bases from J, leaving 9 bases between. Germline CDR1 and CDR2: LNHNV and YYDKDF (reference sequence). The CDR3 reads CATSRDPGFSNQPQHF. CDR3 nucleotide sequence: TGTGCCACCAGCAGAGATCCAGGCTTTAGCAATCAGCCCCAGCATTTT.

The J gene is TRBJ2-1, the V gene TRBV28, with 8 bases aligning to TRBD1. This CDR3 contains 14 residues. The ends lost 9 bases at V and 6 bases at J; junction bases unmatched: 10. CDR1 MDHEN and CDR2 SYDVKM come from the germline V gene. CDR3 DNA: TGTGCCAGTACCCCAGGGGGCAGGTTCAATGAGCAGTTCTTC. Encoded protein: CASTPGGRFNEQFF.

J is TRBJ2-7 and V is TRBV24-1, with a weak D call TRBD2 (5 bases). Germline CDR1 reads KGHDR; CDR2 reads SFDVKD. The CDR3 length is 13 residues. V lost 0 bases and J lost 5, with 7 bases in between. The CDR3: CATSDLSGDEQYF. The DNA of the CDR3 is TGTGCCACCAGTGATTTGTCCGGGGACGAGCAGTACTTC.

About this clonotype itself: Its ends do not fully match the called genes, so a read error is possible. The chain uses TRBV24-1 and TRBJ1-3; D is undetermined. CDR3 length equals 11 residues. Germline V lookup: CDR1 KGHDR, CDR2 SFDVKD. CDR3 region: CATSQGRTANF. In nucleotides, the CDR3 is TGTGCCACCAGTCAAGGCCGGACCGCGAATTTT.

This sequence joins TRBV4-2 and TRBJ2-1, with 9 bases fitting TRBD1. Trimming removed 4 bases from V and 0 bases from J; junction bases left unmatched: 10. CDR1 is LGHNA and CDR2 is YNFKEQ in the germline V gene. CDR3 length: 18 amino acids. CDR3: CASSPRDREFSSYNEQFF. Here the CDR3 DNA reads TGTGCCAGCAGCCCCCGGGACAGGGAATTTAGCTCCTACAATGAGCAGTTCTTC.

This chain uses TRBV5-6 with TRBJ2-2, with no clear D. Deletions cut 0 bases from V and 3 bases from J, with 12 bases between. The CDR3 covers 16 residues. The V gene's germline CDR1 is SGHDT and CDR2 YYEEEE. As DNA, the CDR3 is TGTGCCAGCAGCTTGGCTCGGTCTAGGTACACCGGGGAGCTGTTTTTT. This codes for CASSLARSRYTGELFF.

V usage is TRBV7-2 and J usage is TRBJ2-7, with 9 bases lining up with TRBD1. V was pared by 6 bases and J by 5 bases, with 11 bases of the junction left unmatched. The CDR3 loop spans 15 amino acids. CDR1 is SGHTA and CDR2 is FQGNSA in the germline V gene. For the CDR3, the DNA is TGTGCCAGCAGTCTGCCGGGACAGGGAATCCACGAGCAGTACTTC. Its protein is CASSLPGQGIHEQYF. The variable domain in full, with the rest retrieved from reference TRBV7-2 and TRBJ2-7, is GAGVSQSPSNKVTEKGKDVELRCDPISGHTALYWYRQSLGQGLEFLIYFQGNSAPDKSGLPSDRFSAERTGGSVSTLTIQRTQQEDSAVYLCASSLPGQGIHEQYFGPGTRLTVT.

The chain couples TRBV6-2 or TRBV6-3 to TRBJ2-7, with a weak D call TRBD2 (6 bases). The CDR3 consists of 14 residues. Trimming pared 2 bases from V and 2 bases from J, leaving 10 bases between. Per germline, CDR1 MNHEY and CDR2 SVGEGT. CDR3 sequence: CASSYGGRPYEQYF. The CDR3 DNA sequence: TGTGCCAGCAGTTACGGGGGGAGGCCCTACGAGCAGTACTTC.

The count of this clonotype is one. The rearrangement joins TRBV28 to TRBJ2-1; D is perhaps TRBD2 (6 bases). The CDR3 totals 13 residues. V dropped 8 bases and J dropped 10 bases, with 18 bases sitting between them. Germline-derived CDR1 and CDR2 are MDHEN and SYDVKM. CDR3 sequence reads: CASGTQGPWEQFF. The CDR3 bases are TGTGCCAGCGGGACTCAGGGACCCTGGGAGCAGTTCTTC.

The CDR3 sequence: CSVGTGFDGYTF. Here the CDR3 DNA reads TGCAGCGTTGGGACAGGGTTCGATGGCTACACCTTC. The V call is TRBV29-1, the J call TRBJ1-2; 8 bases are shared with TRBD1. The CDR3 is 12 amino acids. Looked up from germline, CDR1 is SQVTM and CDR2 is ANQGSEA. J lost 6 bases, V lost 4 bases, and 4 bases had no gene match.

The sample holds one count of this clonotype. The rearrangement joins TRBV12-3 or TRBV12-4 to TRBJ2-7; possible D gene TRBD2, 5 bases. The CDR3 length is 13 residues. The ends were cut back, 6 bases at V and 0 bases at J, with 9 bases in the middle. The CDR3: CASRDSSSYEQYF. CDR3 in DNA: TGTGCCAGCAGGGACTCCTCCTCCTACGAGCAGTACTTC.

The V gene is TRBV27, the J gene TRBJ1-1; no definite D call. The CDR3 spans 13 residues. Trimming took off 5 bases at V and 0 bases at J, with 7 bases between the two ends. Germline values: CDR1 MNHEY, CDR2 SMNVEV (reference sequence). This CDR3 reads CASSRIMNTEAFF. As DNA, the CDR3 is TGTGCCAGCAGTCGAATTATGAACACTGAAGCTTTCTTT.

This clonotype was recorded a few times. V gene TRBV6-5 combines with J gene TRBJ2-1; D remains ambiguous. V gave up 2 bases and J gave up 4 bases, with 12 bases separating them. This CDR3 contains 15 residues. CDR1 is MNHEY and CDR2 is SVGAGI in the germline V gene. CDR3 residues: CASSYLRVYYNEQFF. CDR3 nucleotides: TGTGCCAGCAGTTACCTCCGGGTTTATTACAATGAGCAGTTCTTC.

The V gene is TRBV29-1, the J gene TRBJ1-4, with a weak D call TRBD1 (6 bases). The CDR3 is 14 amino acids. CDR1 SQVTM and CDR2 ANQGSEA come from the germline V gene. V lost 6 bases to trimming and J lost 8 bases, with 19 bases between them. CDR3 DNA sequence: TGCAGCGTCCGTCAGAACACAGGGAACGAAAAACTGTTTTTT. Amino acid sequence: CSVRQNTGNEKLFF.

The chain links TRBV3-1 to TRBJ2-7, with D possibly matching TRBD1 (5 bases). Germline V lookup: CDR1 LGHDT, CDR2 YNNKEL (reference sequence). This CDR3 has 16 amino acids. The germline V and J ends were trimmed by 0 bases and 5 bases, with 17 bases remaining between them. CDR3 sequence reads: CASSQDFGQGKDEQYF. CDR3 DNA sequence: TGTGCCAGCAGCCAAGATTTTGGGCAGGGCAAGGACGAGCAGTACTTC.

This chain joins TRBV28 and TRBJ2-2; perhaps TRBD2 as D (6 bases). Trimming took 3 bases from V and 4 from J, leaving 15 bases between them. The CDR3 runs to 16 residues. CDR1 is MDHEN and CDR2 is SYDVKM in the germline V gene. This CDR3 is CASSFSLAGRTGELFF. In nucleotides, the CDR3 is TGTGCCAGCAGTTTTAGTTTGGCGGGACGCACCGGGGAGCTGTTTTTT. Variable domain in full (rest from reference TRBV28 and TRBJ2-2): DVKVTQSSRYLVKRTGEKVFLECVQDMDHENMFWYRQDPGLGLRLIYFSYDVKMKEKGDIPEGYSVSREKKERFSLILESASTNQTSMYLCASSFSLAGRTGELFFGEGSRLTVL.

The chain employs TRBV7-9 and TRBJ2-1; 8 bases are shared with TRBD2. The J segment lost 0 bases and the V segment lost 4 bases, leaving 8 bases of the junction unmatched. Germline loops: CDR1 SEHNR, CDR2 FQNEAQ (reference sequence). CDR3 length: 17 residues. The CDR3 reads CASSSRGGTTSYNEQFF. The CDR3 DNA reads TGTGCCAGCAGCTCCCGGGGGGGGACCACCTCCTACAATGAGCAGTTCTTC.